This T cell receptor (beta chain) appears in the sequencing data of a study of breast tumors, draining lymph nodes, adjacent tissues. The lymph nodes were axillary draining lymph nodes from breast cancer patients. One entry per CDR3 protein, called by TCRdb with MiXCR from the multiplex PCR reads. Here the sample spans some 200,000 distinct CDR3 sequences, over 25% being singletons. The V segment lost 5 bases and the J segment 7 bases; nucleotides outside the gene matches: 15. The CDR3 covers 16 residues. Germline CDR1 is DFQATT and CDR2 is SNEGSKA (reference sequence). The chain couples TRBV20-1 to TRBJ1-4, with 8 bases matching TRBD1. Sequencing was carried out using axillary lymph node tissue. The origin of this receptor is a female donor with breast cancer. Some clones in this sample may be carry-over from other donors' samples. The CDR3 nucleotides read TGCAGTGCTTGTACTAGCGGGTACGGGACAGGTGAAAAACTGTTTTTT. It specifies CSACTSGYGTGEKLFF.